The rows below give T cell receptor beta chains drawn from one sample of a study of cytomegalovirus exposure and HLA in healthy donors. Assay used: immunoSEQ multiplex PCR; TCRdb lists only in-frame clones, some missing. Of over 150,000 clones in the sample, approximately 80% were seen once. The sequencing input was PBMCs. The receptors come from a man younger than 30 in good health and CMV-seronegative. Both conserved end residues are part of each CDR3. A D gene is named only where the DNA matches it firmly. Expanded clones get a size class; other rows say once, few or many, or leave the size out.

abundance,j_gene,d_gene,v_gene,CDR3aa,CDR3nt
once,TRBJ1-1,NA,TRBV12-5,CASALTGGLSEAFF,TGTGCTAGTGCCCTGACAGGCGGTTTATCTGAAGCTTTCTTT
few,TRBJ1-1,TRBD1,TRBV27,CASIQRTGRVSTEAFF,TGTGCCAGCATTCAAAGGACAGGGAGAGTAAGCACTGAAGCTTTCTTT
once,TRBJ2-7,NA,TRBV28,CASSLVGTGFYEQYF,TGTGCCAGCAGTTTGGTCGGCACAGGGTTTTACGAGCAGTACTTC
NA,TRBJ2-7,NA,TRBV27,CASSRGDEQYF,TGTGCCAGCTCCAGGGGGGACGAGCAGTACTTC
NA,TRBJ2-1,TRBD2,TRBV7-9,CASSQPGGGHNEQFF,TGTGCCAGCAGCCAGCCCGGCGGGGGGCACAATGAGCAGTTCTTC
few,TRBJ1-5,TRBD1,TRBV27,CASSLGTAPNQPQHF,TGTGCCAGCAGTCTCGGGACAGCCCCTAATCAGCCCCAGCATTTT
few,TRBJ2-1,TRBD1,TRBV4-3,CASSQVPGQGAYNEQFF,TGCGCCAGCAGCCAAGTACCGGGACAGGGTGCCTACAATGAGCAGTTCTTC
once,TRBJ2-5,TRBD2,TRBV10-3,CATSTSGGQETQYF,TGTGCCACGTCGACTAGCGGGGGGCAAGAGACCCAGTACTTC
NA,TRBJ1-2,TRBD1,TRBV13,CASRATGGGRIGGYTF,TGTGCCAGCAGAGCTACAGGGGGTGGTAGGATAGGTGGCTACACCTTC
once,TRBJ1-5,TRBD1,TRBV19,CASSPGDRTNQPQHF,TGTGCCAGTAGTCCGGGGGACAGAACAAATCAGCCCCAGCATTTT
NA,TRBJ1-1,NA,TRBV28,CASKGGQNTEAFF,TGTGCCAGCAAGGGGGGGCAGAACACTGAAGCTTTCTTT
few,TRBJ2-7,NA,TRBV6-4,CASSEVLPYEQYF,TGTGCCAGCAGTGAGGTACTCCCCTACGAGCAGTACTTC
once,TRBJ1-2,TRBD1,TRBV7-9,CASSLALDRGLHGYTF,TGTGCCAGCAGCTTAGCGCTAGACAGGGGGCTTCATGGCTACACCTTC
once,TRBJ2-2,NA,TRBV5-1,CASSLGNVGPGELFF,TGCGCCAGCAGCCTAGGTAACGTTGGTCCCGGGGAGCTGTTTTTT
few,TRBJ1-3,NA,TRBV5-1,CASSPYQGGGNTIYF,TGCGCCAGCAGCCCCTACCAGGGAGGTGGAAACACCATATATTTT
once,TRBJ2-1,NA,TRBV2,CASSPINEQFF,TGTGCCAGCAGTCCAATTAATGAGCAGTTCTTC
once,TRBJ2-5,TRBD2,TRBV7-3,CASSLGWGGQETQYF,TGTGCCAGCAGCTTAGGCTGGGGAGGGCAAGAGACCCAGTACTTC
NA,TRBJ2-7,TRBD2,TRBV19,CASTRTSGSYEQYF,TGTGCCAGCACACGGACTAGCGGATCCTACGAGCAGTACTTC
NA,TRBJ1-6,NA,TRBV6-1,CASSGTGNSPLHF,TGTGCCAGCAGTGGCACAGGGAATTCACCCCTCCACTTT
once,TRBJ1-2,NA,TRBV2,CASTLTRGYTF,TGTGCCAGCACTCTGACGAGGGGCTACACCTTC
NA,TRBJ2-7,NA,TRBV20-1,CSATIGVHF,TGCAGTGCTACAATCGGGGTACACTTC
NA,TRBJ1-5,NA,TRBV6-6,CASSYSRGGQPQHF,TGTGCCAGCAGTTACTCCCGGGGGGGTCAGCCCCAGCATTTT
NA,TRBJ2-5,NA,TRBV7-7,CASSLGGTSREETQYF,TGTGCTAGCAGCTTAGGCGGGACCTCCCGTGAAGAGACCCAGTACTTC
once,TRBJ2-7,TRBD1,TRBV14,CASSHFGTGAYEQYF,TGTGCCAGCAGCCATTTCGGGACAGGGGCCTACGAGCAGTACTTC
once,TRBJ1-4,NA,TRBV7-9,CASSLVPGHATNEKLFF,TGTGCCAGCAGCTTAGTCCCAGGGCATGCAACTAATGAAAAACTGTTTTTT